The 19 T cell receptor beta chains reported below all come from one sample, sequenced in a study of shared clonotypes between healthy human individuals. TCRdb keeps only in-frame clones here, not all; method: immunoSEQ multiplex PCR. The sample records 2 million to 2.5 million clones, approximately 94% being singletons. The specimen was naive CD4+ T cells sorted from blood. The subset was: CD45RA+ positively selected. These receptors were collected from a man between 18 and 35 years old in good health.

V is TRBV2 and J is TRBJ2-2; D may be TRBD2 (6 bases). Germline lookup yields CDR1 SNHLY and CDR2 FYNNEI. This CDR3 has 15 residues. V was trimmed by 4 bases and J by 2 bases, leaving 11 bases between them. CDR3: CASSAEGGNTGELFF. Here the CDR3 DNA reads TGTGCCAGCAGTGCCGAGGGAGGAAACACCGGGGAGCTGTTTTTT. Full variable domain (outside the CDR3, taken from reference TRBV2 and TRBJ2-2): EPEVTQTPSHQVTQMGQEVILRCVPISNHLYFYWYRQILGQKVEFLVSFYNNEISEKSEIFDDQFSVERPDGSNFTLKIRSTKLEDSAMYFCASSAEGGNTGELFFGEGSRLTVL.

The chain links TRBV6-1 to TRBJ2-2, with D perhaps TRBD1 or TRBD2 (5 bases each). Trimming cost V 2 bases and J 8 bases, with 12 bases left between them. The CDR3 loop spans 14 amino acids. The germline CDR1 and CDR2 sequences are MNHNS and SASEGT. The DNA for the CDR3 is TGTGCCAGCAGTGAACAGGGACCTTTGGGGGAGCTGTTTTTT. This translates into CASSEQGPLGELFF.

The chain joins TRBV6-1 to TRBJ2-5; unclear D gene. CDR3 length equals 12 residues. Germline-derived CDR1 and CDR2 are MNHNS and SASEGT. Between the trimmed V and J ends, which lost 10 bases and 2 bases, there was a span of 11 bases. The CDR3 region has the DNA TGTGCCACCCGTCGGCCTCAAGAGACCCAGTACTTC. It yields the protein CATRRPQETQYF.

The chain employs TRBV14 and TRBJ1-2; 7 nucleotides line up with TRBD1. The germline CDR1 and CDR2 sequences are SGHDN and FVKESK. V shed 4 bases, J shed 2 bases, and the junction held 4 bases outside the gene matches. This CDR3 has 14 residues. This CDR3 is CASSPNRGNYGYTF. DNA of the CDR3: TGTGCCAGCAGCCCGAACAGGGGCAACTATGGCTACACCTTC.

The rearrangement links TRBV2 to TRBJ1-6; no reliable D call. The CDR3 loop spans 14 amino acids. Germline V lookup: CDR1 SNHLY, CDR2 FYNNEI. Between the trimmed V and J ends, which lost 5 bases and 6 bases, there was a span of 11 bases. The chain's CDR3 is CASSTVGGNSPLHF. DNA for the CDR3: TGTGCCAGCAGTACAGTGGGAGGTAATTCACCCCTCCACTTT.

The gene calls are TRBV7-9 and TRBJ2-2, with D tentatively TRBD2 (6 bases). The germline V gene encodes CDR1 SEHNR and CDR2 FQNEAQ (reference sequence). This CDR3 has 16 amino acids. The V end was cut by 5 bases, the J end by 6 bases, with 19 bases between. CDR3: CASSRGGDVYPGELFF. CDR3 nucleotides: TGTGCCAGCAGCCGGGGCGGGGATGTCTATCCCGGGGAGCTGTTTTTT. The variable domain in full, completed from reference TRBV7-9 and TRBJ2-2, reads DTGVSQNPRHKITKRGQNVTFRCDPISEHNRLYWYRQTLGQGPEFLTYFQNEAQLEKSRLLSDRFSAERPKGSFSTLEIQRTEQGDSAMYLCASSRGGDVYPGELFFGEGSRLTVL.

The chain employs TRBV5-1 and TRBJ2-2; 10 positions agree with TRBD2. The CDR3 contains 15 residues. Germline lookup yields CDR1 SGHRS and CDR2 YFSETQ. The trim removed 3 bases at V and 6 bases at J, leaving 5 bases unmatched. The CDR3 loop reads CASSSGLASAGELFF. The CDR3, as DNA: TGCGCCAGCAGCTCGGGACTAGCGAGCGCCGGGGAGCTGTTTTTT.

The chain has TRBV5-4 and TRBJ2-3; 7 positions match TRBD1. Germline CDR1 reads SGHNT; CDR2 reads YYREEE (reference sequence). The CDR3 is 15 residues long. With V trimmed by 4 bases and J by 4 bases, 9 bases remained unmatched. CDR3 residues: CASSKGQQVADTQYF. The CDR3 DNA sequence: TGTGCCAGCAGCAAGGGACAGCAGGTCGCAGATACGCAGTATTTT.

The gene calls are TRBV6-1 and TRBJ1-2, with TRBD1 matching 10 bases. The CDR3 consists of 15 residues. Germline V gives CDR1 MNHNS, CDR2 SASEGT. Unmatched junction bases numbered 11, after V lost 10 bases and J lost 3 bases. The CDR3 reads CAILSRDRGYYGYTF. The CDR3 DNA reads as TGTGCCATCCTGTCCCGGGACAGGGGATACTATGGCTACACCTTC.

The CDR3 coding sequence is TGCGCCAGCAGTCAACCCCAGGACAAGACCAATAGCAATCAGCCCCAGCATTTT. It translates to CASSQPQDKTNSNQPQHF. The chain has TRBV23-1 and TRBJ1-5; the D gene is possibly TRBD1 (5 bases). TRBV23-1 is assigned to the ORF class and has an uncertain function. This CDR3 contains 18 residues. The V end lost 2 bases, the J end lost 0 bases, and 17 bases lay between the germline ends.

About this clone: This sample also contains other DNA sequences that code for the same CDR3. The chain recombines TRBV2 with TRBJ2-5, with 9 bases matching TRBD1. The V segment lost 6 bases and the J segment 2 bases; nucleotides outside the gene matches: 4. The CDR3 sequence is 14 residues long. Looked up from germline, CDR1 is SNHLY and CDR2 is FYNNEI. CDR3 bases: TGTGCCAGCAGCCCTGACAGGGGGCAAGAGACCCAGTACTTC. It specifies CASSPDRGQETQYF.

This rearrangement joins TRBV30 to TRBJ1-4; D is possibly TRBD1 (5 bases). The CDR3 consists of 13 residues. Per germline, CDR1 GTSNPN and CDR2 SVGIG (reference sequence). The V end lost 2 bases, the J end lost 5 bases, and 9 bases lay between the germline ends. As DNA, the CDR3 is TGTGCCTGGAGTCAGGGACTGAATGAAAAACTGTTTTTT. Residues: CAWSQGLNEKLFF.

This CDR3 is CASNHFLLGGGELFF. The DNA for the CDR3 is TGTGCCAGTAACCATTTCTTACTCGGGGGAGGGGAGCTGTTTTTT. This chain links TRBV19 with TRBJ2-2; TRBD2 is a possible D gene (6 bases). Trimming pared 7 bases from V and 8 bases from J, leaving 20 bases between. CDR3 length: 15 amino acids. Germline V gene lookup returns CDR1 LNHDA and CDR2 SQIVND (reference sequence).

Only one count was recorded for this clone. The chain is built from TRBV14 and TRBJ1-6; D not certain. The V end lost 1 base, the J end lost 7 bases, and 5 bases lay between the germline ends. CDR3 size: 13 residues. Germline CDR1 reads SGHDN; CDR2 reads FVKESK. The CDR3 DNA is TGTGCCAGCAGCCAAGCCCCGAATTCACCCCTCCACTTT. Its translation is CASSQAPNSPLHF.

This chain uses TRBV19 with TRBJ2-7; D uncertain. Trimming pared 5 bases from V and 2 bases from J, leaving 16 bases between. CDR3 length: 15 amino acids. CDR1 is LNHDA and CDR2 is SQIVND in the germline V gene (reference sequence). CDR3 sequence (DNA): TGTGCCAGTAGTCCGCTATCCACGGGCACCTACGAGCAGTACTTC. Amino acids: CASSPLSTGTYEQYF.

In its sample, this clone was seen once. Different DNA sequences within this sample yield the same CDR3. The chain carries TRBV5-1 and TRBJ2-2, with D possibly being TRBD2 (5 bases). The V gene lost 1 base and the J gene lost 2 bases, with 12 bases spanning the gap. This CDR3 region has 16 residues. CDR1 is SGHRS and CDR2 is YFSETQ in the germline V gene. CDR3 bases: TGCGCCAGCAGCTTGTCCTGGACGGGAAACACCGGGGAGCTGTTTTTT. Residues: CASSLSWTGNTGELFF.

CDR3 amino acids: CARASGGQETQYF. CDR3 coding DNA: TGTGCCAGGGCTAGCGGGGGGCAAGAGACCCAGTACTTC. J is TRBJ2-5 and V is TRBV28; the match to TRBD2 covers 11 bases. The CDR3 is 13 residues long. V lost 9 bases to trimming and J lost 2 bases; unmatched junction nucleotides: 2. CDR1 and CDR2 (germline): MDHEN, SYDVKM.

This sequence joins TRBV5-1 and TRBJ2-7, with D perhaps matching TRBD1 or TRBD2 (5 bases each). The CDR3 has 16 amino acids. Trimming took off 6 bases at V and 2 bases at J, with 21 bases between the two ends. Germline-derived CDR1 and CDR2 are SGHRS and YFSETQ. In nucleotides, the CDR3 is TGCGCCAGCAAACCTGGGGGACCCCTCAGGCCCTACGAGCAGTACTTC. This codes for CASKPGGPLRPYEQYF.

The V and J genes are TRBV18 and TRBJ2-7; 7 bases match TRBD1. Germline V gives CDR1 KGHSH, CDR2 LQKENI. The CDR3 sequence is 14 residues long. V shed 4 bases and J 2 bases; nucleotides not matched to a gene: 5. The CDR3 sequence is CASSLGQVPYEQYF. CDR3 in DNA: TGTGCCAGCTCACTCGGACAGGTCCCCTACGAGCAGTACTTC.